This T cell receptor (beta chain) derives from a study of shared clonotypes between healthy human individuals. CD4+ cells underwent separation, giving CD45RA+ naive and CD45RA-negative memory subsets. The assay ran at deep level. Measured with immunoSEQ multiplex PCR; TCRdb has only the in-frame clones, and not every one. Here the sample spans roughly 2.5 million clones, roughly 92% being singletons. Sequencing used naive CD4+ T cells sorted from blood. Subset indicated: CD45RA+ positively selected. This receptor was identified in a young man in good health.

For the CDR3, the DNA is TGTGCCAGCAGCTTAGCCGGGAGTCTTGGACCGATCTATGGCTACACCTTC. It codes for CASSLAGSLGPIYGYTF. This sequence joins TRBV7-9 and TRBJ1-2, with D unclear. This CDR3 spans 17 amino acids. CDR1 and CDR2 (germline): SEHNR, FQNEAQ (reference sequence). Trimming took 0 bases from V and 4 from J, leaving 18 bases between them.